This entry is about one TCR beta chain. What it recognizes is unknown. This entry is derived from a study of cytotoxic CD8 clonotypes in ibrutinib-treated CLL. About the research overall: The authors obtained response samples at a median of approximately 12 months of treatment, range 6 to 36.

Study-level results: Public clonotypes, found uncommonly, either contracted or stayed stable on treatment.

Sequencing was performed with immunoSEQ multiplex PCR; in TCRdb, only in-frame clones are kept and a portion is missing. The table has some 28,000 clones, roughly 50% seen once. The CDR3 contains 11 residues. Per germline, CDR1 DFQATT and CDR2 SNEGSKA (reference sequence). V was clipped by 6 bases and J by 8 bases, with 10 bases between them. Here the sequenced sample was PBMCs, taken before ibrutinib treatment. The chain couples TRBV20-1 to TRBJ2-2; D is perhaps TRBD1 (5 bases). The source is a human donor with chronic lymphocytic leukemia. Here the CDR3 DNA reads TGCAGTGCAAGGGGTTTGGGGGAGCTGTTTTTT. Translation gives CSARGLGELFF.